One and the same sample provided the 30 T cell receptor beta chains below, sequenced in a study of blood T cell repertoires in COVID-19. The assay was immunoSEQ multiplex PCR, and TCRdb's table has in-frame clones only and misses some. This table has around 200,000 clones, around 90% appearing once. Sequences were obtained from peripheral blood. Every receptor here comes from a man in his forties with active or convalescent COVID-19.

The rearrangement joins TRBV19 to TRBJ1-6, with a possible D match to TRBD1 (6 bases). The CDR3 spans 13 residues. The germline V and J ends were trimmed by 5 bases and 8 bases, with 10 bases remaining between them. Germline V gene lookup returns CDR1 LNHDA and CDR2 SQIVND (reference sequence). The CDR3 region has the DNA TGTGCCAGTAGTTCTGAGGGGGATTCACCCCTCCACTTT. Protein product: CASSSEGDSPLHF. Full variable domain (missing parts from reference TRBV19 and TRBJ1-6): DGGITQSPKYLFRKEGQNVTLSCEQNLNHDAMYWYRQDPGQGLRLIYYSQIVNDFQKGDIAEGYSVSREKKESFPLTVTSAQKNPTAFYLCASSSEGDSPLHFGNGTRLTVT.

This chain connects TRBV5-8 to TRBJ2-1; TRBD1 is a possible D gene (6 bases). The V end was cut by 0 bases, the J end by 9 bases, with 16 bases between. This CDR3 is 15 amino acids long. Germline-derived CDR1 and CDR2 are SGHTS and YDEGEE. The CDR3 loop is CASSLVGAWAFEQFF. The CDR3 region has the DNA TGTGCCAGCAGCTTGGTGGGGGCCTGGGCTTTTGAGCAGTTCTTC.

The V call is TRBV7-2, the J call TRBJ1-1, with no clear D. The CDR3 spans 14 residues. The germline V gene has CDR1 SGHTA and CDR2 FQGNSA. With 0 bases removed from V and 0 bases from J, the gap between germline ends came to 5 bases. Written as DNA, the CDR3 is TGTGCCAGCAGCTTAGCCGGGGTGAACACTGAAGCTTTCTTT. It translates to CASSLAGVNTEAFF.

The V and J genes are TRBV11-3 and TRBJ1-6, with no clear D. In germline, CDR1 is SGHNT, CDR2 YENEEA. V gave up 3 bases and J gave up 7 bases, with 7 bases separating them. This CDR3 comprises 13 residues. CDR3 bases: TGTGCCAGCAGCTTTAGTACGAATTCACCCCTCCACTTT. This encodes CASSFSTNSPLHF.

The V and J genes are TRBV4-1 and TRBJ2-7; D remains ambiguous. V was cut by 4 bases and J by 0 bases, with 13 bases left in between. Germline assignment: CDR1 MGHRA and CDR2 YSYEKL. The CDR3 length is 15 residues. The CDR3, as DNA: TGCGCCAGCAGCCTAAGAGAGCCTAGCTCCTACGAGCAGTACTTC. Translating gives CASSLREPSSYEQYF.

The chain couples TRBV2 to TRBJ1-4, with 9 bases aligning to TRBD1. Germline loops: CDR1 SNHLY, CDR2 FYNNEI. Germline trimming cut 6 bases from V and 7 bases from J; bases unmatched to any gene: 6. The CDR3 covers 14 residues. The CDR3 protein is CASRPTGGVEKLFF. The CDR3 nucleotides read TGTGCCAGCAGACCCACAGGGGGCGTTGAAAAACTGTTTTTT. The full variable domain, in which reference TRBV2 and TRBJ1-4 provide the parts outside the CDR3, is EPEVTQTPSHQVTQMGQEVILRCVPISNHLYFYWYRQILGQKVEFLVSFYNNEISEKSEIFDDQFSVERPDGSNFTLKIRSTKLEDSAMYFCASRPTGGVEKLFFGSGTQLSVL.

This clone occurred once. The genes are TRBV9 and TRBJ2-2, with 10 bases matching TRBD1. This CDR3 region has 15 residues. J lost 4 bases, V lost 3 bases, and 3 bases had no gene match. Germline V gene lookup returns CDR1 SGDLS and CDR2 YYNGEE. DNA for the CDR3: TGTGCCAGCAGCGGGGACAGGGGTTCCACCGGGGAGCTGTTTTTT. Its translation: CASSGDRGSTGELFF.

The chain uses TRBV7-9 and TRBJ1-2; D gene uncertain. Germline-derived CDR1 and CDR2 are SEHNR and FQNEAQ (reference sequence). This CDR3 has 14 amino acids. Trimming removed 0 bases at V and 4 bases at J, with 9 bases between. The DNA for the CDR3 is TGTGCCAGCAGCTTAGCATCGTCGGTCTATGGCTACACCTTC. Translating gives CASSLASSVYGYTF.

The chain employs TRBV9 and TRBJ1-1; TRBD1 matches at 10 bases. The CDR3 is 15 residues long. V trimming: 2 bases; J trimming: 3 bases; junction bases outside the gene matches: 4. Germline CDR1 reads SGDLS; CDR2 reads YYNGEE. CDR3 nucleotides: TGTGCCAGCAGCGTGTCCGGGACAGGGGACACTGAAGCTTTCTTT. It translates to CASSVSGTGDTEAFF.

CDR3 protein: CASNRGPGLGYEQYF. The CDR3 DNA follows: TGTGCCAGCAACCGAGGACCGGGACTCGGCTACGAGCAGTACTTC. The rearrangement joins TRBV6-5 to TRBJ2-7; D is perhaps TRBD2 (6 bases). Trimming stripped 7 bases from V and 3 bases from J, with 19 bases between. This CDR3 contains 15 residues. The germline V gene encodes CDR1 MNHEY and CDR2 SVGAGI.

Only a few counts were recorded for this clone. The chain joins TRBV7-2 to TRBJ1-2; a weak D match, TRBD1 (6 bases). V lost 2 bases to trimming and J lost 2 bases, with 9 bases between them. The CDR3 length is 14 residues. Looked up from germline, CDR1 is SGHTA and CDR2 is FQGNSA. The CDR3 nucleotides read TGTGCCAGCAGCTTAAATACAGGGAACTATGGCTACACCTTC. Translating it yields CASSLNTGNYGYTF.

The chain couples TRBV10-3 to TRBJ1-2; possible D gene TRBD1, 6 bases. The CDR3 totals 15 residues. In germline, CDR1 is ENHRY, CDR2 SYGVKD. The germline V and J ends were trimmed by 4 bases and 1 base, with 13 bases remaining between them. This CDR3 reads CAISGGEGDNYGYTF. The CDR3 nucleotides read TGTGCCATCAGTGGAGGGGAGGGGGATAACTATGGCTACACCTTC.

The gene calls are TRBV29-1 and TRBJ1-1; 8 bases fit TRBD1. Trimming took 5 bases from V and 7 from J; bases not matched to a gene: 9. This CDR3 has 13 residues. CDR1 SQVTM and CDR2 ANQGSEA come from the germline V gene. CDR3: CSVQRTGRFEAFF. In DNA form, the CDR3 reads TGCAGCGTTCAGAGGACAGGGAGGTTTGAAGCTTTCTTT.

This sequence joins TRBV30 and TRBJ2-7; TRBD1 aligns across 9 bases. J lost 6 bases, V lost 1 base, and 7 bases had no gene match. Germline loops: CDR1 GTSNPN, CDR2 SVGIG (reference sequence). The CDR3 has 14 residues. CDR3 bases: TGTGCCTGGAGTGGGACAGGGGAGGATCGCGAGCAGTACTTC. This codes for CAWSGTGEDREQYF.

The V gene is TRBV6-5, the J gene TRBJ2-2, with D possibly being TRBD1 (5 bases). The CDR3 spans 15 residues. V lost 0 bases, J lost 4 bases, and 9 bases lay in between. The V gene's germline CDR1 is MNHEY and CDR2 SVGAGI. DNA for the CDR3: TGTGCCAGCAGTTACTCCAGGGTAGGCACCGGGGAGCTGTTTTTT. Protein product: CASSYSRVGTGELFF.

V gene TRBV27 combines with J gene TRBJ2-1; D is possibly TRBD1 (6 bases). V was clipped by 4 bases and J by 1 base, with 8 bases between them. The CDR3 is made up of 14 amino acids. The germline gives CDR1 MNHEY, CDR2 SMNVEV (reference sequence). The CDR3 is CASSSDSSYNEQFF. CDR3 coding DNA: TGTGCCAGCAGTTCGGACAGTTCCTACAATGAGCAGTTCTTC.

J is TRBJ1-2 and V is TRBV18, with D perhaps TRBD1 (5 bases). Trimming pared 3 bases from V and 1 base from J, leaving 9 bases between. Germline lookup yields CDR1 KGHSH and CDR2 LQKENI. This CDR3 is 14 amino acids long. The CDR3 loop reads CASSPLDNNYGYTF. The DNA for the CDR3 is TGTGCCAGCTCACCCCTGGACAATAACTATGGCTACACCTTC.

The genes are TRBV6-4 and TRBJ1-1; no reliable D call. The V end lost 3 bases, the J end lost 2 bases, and 7 bases lay between the germline ends. This CDR3 has 13 amino acids. Germline V lookup: CDR1 MRHNA, CDR2 SNTAGT. The CDR3 DNA is TGTGCCAGCAGTGATAGTATTAACACTGAAGCTTTCTTT. Translated, it gives CASSDSINTEAFF.

The rearrangement joins TRBV11-3 to TRBJ2-3, with D possibly TRBD2 on 6 matching bases. The germline V gene encodes CDR1 SGHNT and CDR2 YENEEA. Trimming cost V 5 bases and J 6 bases, with 15 bases left between them. The CDR3 covers 14 residues. CDR3 DNA: TGTGCCAGCAGCGGAGGGACGAGGACGGATACGCAGTATTTT. It codes for CASSGGTRTDTQYF.

This sequence joins TRBV7-6 and TRBJ2-2; D may be TRBD2 (5 bases). V gave up 4 bases and J gave up 2 bases, with 11 bases separating them. The V gene's germline CDR1 is SGHVS and CDR2 FNYEAQ. The CDR3 runs to 15 residues. In nucleotides, the CDR3 is TGTGCCAGCAGCTCATGGGGAGTTAACACCGGGGAGCTGTTTTTT. Translation: CASSSWGVNTGELFF.

The chain links TRBV4-1 to TRBJ2-1, with a tentative D call TRBD2 (6 bases). V lost 6 bases and J 8 bases, leaving 23 bases between the germline ends. Germline values: CDR1 MGHRA, CDR2 YSYEKL. The CDR3 has 16 residues. The CDR3 spells CASSQLVKGGLHEQFF. The CDR3 DNA reads TGCGCCAGCAGTCAGTTGGTAAAGGGAGGTTTACATGAGCAGTTCTTC.

This clone was seen a single time. This chain uses TRBV4-1 with TRBJ1-6; D may be TRBD1 (5 bases). CDR3 size: 14 residues. Germline V gene lookup returns CDR1 MGHRA and CDR2 YSYEKL. Trimming removed 2 bases at V and 7 bases at J, with 9 bases between. Written as DNA, the CDR3 is TGCGCCAGCAGCCAACGGCAGGGCAATTCACCCCTCCACTTT. Residues: CASSQRQGNSPLHF.

J is TRBJ2-7 and V is TRBV6-7; D is unresolved. TRBV6-7 carries the ORF label, with uncertain function. Trimming took off 1 base at V and 3 bases at J, with 16 bases between the two ends. The length of the CDR3 is 16 residues. This CDR3 is CASSYFYGSRFYEQYF. CDR3 coding DNA: TGTGCCAGCAGTTACTTCTACGGAAGCAGGTTCTACGAGCAGTACTTC.

The gene calls are TRBV18 and TRBJ1-5; the D gene is possibly TRBD1 (6 bases). The CDR3 is 14 residues long. Looked up from germline, CDR1 is KGHSH and CDR2 is LQKENI. Trimming pared 2 bases from V and 4 bases from J, leaving 9 bases between. The CDR3 DNA is TGTGCCAGCTCACCAGCAGGGGATAATCAGCCCCAGCATTTT. It encodes CASSPAGDNQPQHF.

V usage is TRBV7-9 and J usage is TRBJ2-7; a weak D match, TRBD2 (6 bases). This CDR3 is 15 amino acids long. V was pared by 5 bases and J by 3 bases, with 17 bases between. CDR1 is SEHNR and CDR2 is FQNEAQ in the germline V gene (reference sequence). CDR3 sequence reads: CASSLGGAVIYEQYF. The CDR3, as DNA: TGTGCCAGCAGCCTCGGGGGAGCGGTAATCTACGAGCAGTACTTC.

The rearrangement uses TRBV5-1 and TRBJ2-1; possibly TRBD2 for D (5 bases). From germline, CDR1 is SGHRS and CDR2 YFSETQ. The CDR3 covers 11 residues. With 8 bases removed from V and 4 bases from J, the gap between germline ends came to 7 bases. The CDR3 reads CASGEYNEQFF. The CDR3, as DNA: TGCGCCAGTGGGGAGTACAATGAGCAGTTCTTC.

The rearrangement uses TRBV28 and TRBJ1-2; D remains unclear. V was cut by 3 bases and J by 1 base, with 9 bases left in between. CDR1 and CDR2 (germline): MDHEN, SYDVKM. The length of the CDR3 is 14 residues. The CDR3 sequence: CASSFGNSNYGYTF. Written as DNA, the CDR3 is TGTGCCAGCAGTTTTGGAAACAGTAACTATGGCTACACCTTC.

The chain is built from TRBV28 and TRBJ2-3, with 8 nucleotides matching TRBD2. Germline V gives CDR1 MDHEN, CDR2 SYDVKM. The CDR3 is 19 residues long. V gave up 4 bases and J gave up 4 bases; unmatched junction bases: 19. CDR3 in DNA: TGTGCCAGCAGTTCCCCGCTTCTGATGGCGGGGGGAGGTTCAGATACGCAGTATTTT. Translated, it gives CASSSPLLMAGGGSDTQYF. Full variable domain (remainder filled in from reference TRBV28 and TRBJ2-3): DVKVTQSSRYLVKRTGEKVFLECVQDMDHENMFWYRQDPGLGLRLIYFSYDVKMKEKGDIPEGYSVSREKKERFSLILESASTNQTSMYLCASSSPLLMAGGGSDTQYFGPGTRLTVL.

The chain couples TRBV13 to TRBJ2-5; D may be TRBD1 (5 bases). Germline values: CDR1 PRHDT, CDR2 FYEKMQ (reference sequence). CDR3 length: 14 residues. V was trimmed by 4 bases and J by 7 bases, leaving 16 bases between them. The CDR3 loop reads CASSSNTGIGTQYF. Here the CDR3 DNA reads TGTGCCAGCAGCTCAAACACAGGAATCGGGACCCAGTACTTC.

This chain links TRBV5-6 with TRBJ1-6, with a tentative D call TRBD1 (5 bases). From germline, CDR1 is SGHDT and CDR2 YYEEEE. This CDR3 comprises 14 residues. V lost 1 base and J 9 bases, leaving 11 bases between the germline ends. CDR3 DNA sequence: TGTGCCAGCAGCTTGACGGGGGTTGCTTCACCCCTCCACTTT. It specifies CASSLTGVASPLHF.